Below are 3 T cell receptor beta chains sequenced from a single sample in a study of CD8 T cells in ankylosing spondylitis. TCRdb used MiXCR to reprocess the 5' RACE reads, holding one entry per CDR3 protein. This sample carries 350,000 to 450,000 distinct CDR3 sequences, 20% to 25% of them seen once, and the ten largest clones take under 15%. The source material was blood, either unsorted or a sorted T cell fraction (not recorded which). The receptors shown here come from a male donor with ankylosing spondylitis or in good health (not recorded which).

The chain employs TRBV12-3 or TRBV12-4 and TRBJ2-3; D possibly corresponds to TRBD2 (6 bases). Trimming cost V 5 bases and J 6 bases, with 21 bases left between them. This CDR3 is built from 16 residues. Written as DNA, the CDR3 is TGTGCCAGCAGTCCCCTGGGACTCCCTCGGACCGATACGCAGTATTTT. Translating it yields CASSPLGLPRTDTQYF.

This clonotype was observed a few times. The J gene is TRBJ2-2, the V gene TRBV12-3 or TRBV12-4, with D possibly matching TRBD1 (5 bases). Trimming cost V 5 bases and J 2 bases, with 12 bases left between them. The CDR3 loop spans 15 amino acids. DNA of the CDR3: TGTGCCAGCAGTAATTCCAGGGCCAACACCGGGGAGCTGTTTTTT. Amino acid sequence: CASSNSRANTGELFF.

The J gene is TRBJ2-1, the V gene TRBV6-1, with D maybe TRBD1 (5 bases). This CDR3 has 13 residues. CDR1 and CDR2 (germline): MNHNS, SASEGT. V lost 0 bases, J lost 9 bases, and 9 bases lay in between. For the CDR3, the DNA is TGTGCCAGCAGTGAAGCCTGGGGCCGTGAGCAGTTCTTC. Residues: CASSEAWGREQFF.